These 21 T cell receptor beta chains were sequenced from one sample in a study of blood T cell repertoires in COVID-19 (dated by TCRdb to 2018 to 2020). Receptor amplification or capture employed the immunoSEQ multiplex PCR assay. Entries here come from immuneACCESS through TCRdb and include only in-frame sequences with V and J called. Some clones fail to appear in such tables; in the studies checked, an unresolved V gene covers under half of the shortfall, and the cause of the remainder is unknown. The sample profile shows more than 150,000 clones; about 80% of them were found once. Of the sample, approximately 15% falls within the top ten clones. The specimen was PBMCs or T cells enriched from blood (not recorded which). These TCRs come from a man in his sixties who had been exposed to COVID-19.

V and J are TRBV7-2 and TRBJ1-2; possible D gene TRBD1, 6 bases. Germline V gene data show CDR1 as SGHTA and CDR2 as FQGNSA. V was clipped by 5 bases and J by 7 bases, with 14 bases between them. CDR3 length equals 13 residues. In DNA form, the CDR3 reads TGTGCCAGCAGCCTTGGGACAAGGAGTGGCTACACCTTC. Translation: CASSLGTRSGYTF. Full variable domain (missing parts from reference TRBV7-2 and TRBJ1-2): GAGVSQSPSNKVTEKGKDVELRCDPISGHTALYWYRQSLGQGLEFLIYFQGNSAPDKSGLPSDRFSAERTGGSVSTLTIQRTQQEDSAVYLCASSLGTRSGYTFGSGTRLTVV.

The chain joins TRBV9 to TRBJ2-6; TRBD1 matches at 8 bases. V gave up 2 bases and J gave up 0 bases; unmatched junction bases: 7. Germline-derived CDR1 and CDR2 are SGDLS and YYNGEE. This CDR3 is 18 amino acids long. The CDR3 is CASSVRTGLISGANVLTF. In DNA form, the CDR3 reads TGTGCCAGCAGCGTTCGGACAGGGCTAATCTCTGGGGCCAACGTCCTGACTTTC.

This clone was observed a handful of times. The chain employs TRBV5-1 and TRBJ2-7, with TRBD1 matching 9 bases. V was clipped by 0 bases and J by 5 bases; unmatched bases: 6. CDR1 SGHRS and CDR2 YFSETQ come from the germline V gene. The CDR3 length is 15 residues. The CDR3 nucleotides are TGCGCCAGCAGCTTGGCCGGGACAGGGACAAACGAGCAGTACTTC. It translates to CASSLAGTGTNEQYF.

This chain connects TRBV12-3 or TRBV12-4 to TRBJ2-7; 10 positions match TRBD2. V lost 9 bases and J lost 6; bases outside the gene matches: 5. There are 12 residues in the CDR3. CDR3 nucleotide sequence: TGTGCCAGTTCTAGCGGGAGAGGCGAGCAGTACTTC. Its protein is CASSSGRGEQYF.

This clone came up a few times. The V gene is TRBV5-4, the J gene TRBJ1-5; a weak D match, TRBD1 (6 bases). The CDR3 is 14 amino acids. Germline-derived CDR1 and CDR2 are SGHNT and YYREEE (reference sequence). V gave up 3 bases and J gave up 4 bases, with 11 bases separating them. CDR3 amino acids: CASSSGTLNQPQHF. As DNA, the CDR3 is TGTGCCAGCAGCTCCGGGACACTTAATCAGCCCCAGCATTTT.

The chain combines TRBV6-5 with TRBJ2-5, with D unclear. V shed 4 bases and J shed 1 base, with 7 bases lying between them. This CDR3 has 13 amino acids. Germline loops: CDR1 MNHEY, CDR2 SVGAGI. Here the CDR3 DNA reads TGTGCCAGCAGTTGGGCACTCCAAGAGACCCAGTACTTC. This encodes CASSWALQETQYF.

This chain connects TRBV7-7 to TRBJ2-1; TRBD1 might be the D (6 bases). V lost 5 bases, J lost 6 bases, and 20 bases lay in between. CDR3 length equals 16 residues. Germline V lookup: CDR1 SSHAT, CDR2 FNYEAQ (reference sequence). Here the CDR3 reads CASSPRNRQGLNEQFF. The CDR3 DNA is TGTGCCAGCAGCCCAAGAAACCGTCAGGGGCTCAATGAGCAGTTCTTC.

This clone was found a few times. The DNA of the CDR3 is TGTGCCAGCAGCTTAGCTGGCTTTGGGGCCAACGTCCTGACTTTC. Translated: CASSLAGFGANVLTF. The chain uses TRBV7-9 and TRBJ2-6, with no clear D. Trimming shortened V by 0 bases and J by 3 bases, and 6 bases separated the two germline ends. CDR3 size: 15 residues. CDR1 and CDR2 from the germline V gene are SEHNR and FQNEAQ (reference sequence).

This clone was seen a handful of times. The rearrangement uses TRBV12-3 or TRBV12-4 and TRBJ2-7, with D possibly TRBD1 on 6 matching bases. Trimming took 3 bases from V and 4 from J, leaving 10 bases between them. This CDR3 is 13 amino acids long. DNA for the CDR3: TGTGCCAGCAGTTTGGACAGCGGATACGAGCAGTACTTC. Protein product: CASSLDSGYEQYF.

V is TRBV5-1 and J is TRBJ1-4; no reliable D call. The V and J ends lost 0 bases and 8 bases respectively, with 11 bases between them. CDR1 is SGHRS, CDR2 YFSETQ, per germline. The length of the CDR3 is 14 residues. The CDR3 bases are TGCGCCAGCAGCTTGGGGACGGGAAGCGAAAAACTGTTTTTT. This translates into CASSLGTGSEKLFF. Filled out from reference TRBV5-1 and TRBJ1-4, the complete variable domain reads KAGVTQTPRYLIKTRGQQVTLSCSPISGHRSVSWYQQTPGQGLQFLFEYFSETQRNKGNFPGRFSGRQFSNSRSEMNVSTLELGDSALYLCASSLGTGSEKLFFGSGTQLSVL.

The rearrangement joins TRBV5-1 to TRBJ2-3; tentative D call: TRBD1 (6 bases). Deletions cut 6 bases from V and 2 bases from J, with 19 bases between. There are 16 residues in the CDR3. CDR1 SGHRS and CDR2 YFSETQ come from the germline V gene. CDR3 loop: CASTYSSDSYTDTQYF. DNA of the CDR3: TGCGCCAGCACCTATTCCTCGGACAGCTACACAGATACGCAGTATTTT.

The chain carries TRBV7-9 and TRBJ2-1, with D hard to call. This CDR3 comprises 16 residues. Germline CDR1 SEHNR, CDR2 FQNEAQ (reference sequence). Trimming stripped 5 bases from V and 12 bases from J, with 26 bases between. This chain's CDR3 is CASSPVSGGTLLGQFF. Here the CDR3 DNA reads TGTGCCAGCAGCCCCGTTTCTGGCGGCACCCTCCTTGGGCAGTTCTTC.

The rearrangement links TRBV30 to TRBJ1-5; D is ambiguous. CDR1 GTSNPN and CDR2 SVGIG come from the germline V gene (reference sequence). Trimming pared 5 bases from V and 4 bases from J, leaving 12 bases between. The CDR3 runs to 13 residues. The DNA for the CDR3 is TGTGCCTGGGACGCGGCAGTAAATCAGCCCCAGCATTTT. It is translated as CAWDAAVNQPQHF. The whole variable domain, filled in from reference TRBV30 and TRBJ1-5, reads SQTIHQWPATLVQPVGSPLSLECTVEGTSNPNLYWYRQAAGRGLQLLFYSVGIGQISSEVPQNLSASRPQDRQFILSSKKLLLSDSGFYLCAWDAAVNQPQHFGDGTRLSIL.

This clone was found many times. V usage is TRBV6-5 and J usage is TRBJ2-7; 10 bases map to TRBD1. The CDR3 has 15 residues. Germline values: CDR1 MNHEY, CDR2 SVGAGI. The V and J ends lost 3 bases and 1 base, in that order; junction bases with no gene match: 3. The CDR3 region is CASSYQGQGSYEQYF. The DNA for the CDR3 is TGTGCCAGCAGTTATCAGGGACAGGGGTCCTACGAGCAGTACTTC.

The chain couples TRBV5-1 to TRBJ2-7; D is uncertain. Germline loops: CDR1 SGHRS, CDR2 YFSETQ. This CDR3 region has 12 residues. The V end lost 5 bases, the J end lost 5 bases, and 11 bases lay between the germline ends. CDR3 in amino acids: CASSPELNEQYF. CDR3 nucleotide sequence: TGCGCCAGCAGTCCGGAGCTTAACGAGCAGTACTTC. Full variable domain (rest looked up from reference TRBV5-1 and TRBJ2-7): KAGVTQTPRYLIKTRGQQVTLSCSPISGHRSVSWYQQTPGQGLQFLFEYFSETQRNKGNFPGRFSGRQFSNSRSEMNVSTLELGDSALYLCASSPELNEQYFGPGTRLTVT.

The V call is TRBV6-5, the J call TRBJ2-3, with D perhaps TRBD1 (5 bases). Germline V gene sequence: CDR1 MNHEY, CDR2 SVGAGI. V was trimmed by 0 bases and J by 0 bases, leaving 7 bases between them. The CDR3 consists of 15 residues. CDR3: CASSYSGHSTDTQYF. The CDR3 bases are TGTGCCAGCAGTTACTCCGGACACAGCACAGATACGCAGTATTTT.

The CDR3 here is CASSQVSSPGTEAFF. The CDR3 DNA reads TGTGCCAGCAGCCAGGTTTCTTCTCCGGGGACTGAAGCTTTCTTT. The gene calls are TRBV14 and TRBJ1-1; no reliable D call. Germline CDR1 is SGHDN and CDR2 is FVKESK. CDR3 length: 15 amino acids. V was pared by 3 bases and J by 5 bases, with 16 bases between.

This chain links TRBV10-3 with TRBJ1-5, with TRBD1 matching 8 bases. CDR1 and CDR2 (germline): ENHRY, SYGVKD. V gave up 5 bases and J gave up 3 bases; unmatched junction bases: 9. The CDR3 spans 16 residues. The CDR3 DNA reads TGTGCCATCAGTCCTGTGGGGACAGGAAACAATCAGCCCCAGCATTTT. Translation gives CAISPVGTGNNQPQHF.

The rearrangement uses TRBV12-3 or TRBV12-4 and TRBJ2-2; tentative D call: TRBD2 (6 bases). The CDR3 loop spans 13 amino acids. V lost 3 bases and J 6 bases, leaving 8 bases between the germline ends. CDR3 sequence: CASSFGEAGELFF. As DNA, the CDR3 is TGTGCCAGCAGTTTTGGGGAGGCCGGGGAGCTGTTTTTT.

V is TRBV6-2 or TRBV6-3 and J is TRBJ2-1; possibly TRBD2 for D (6 bases). CDR1 is MNHEY and CDR2 is SVGEGT in the germline V gene. This CDR3 region has 14 residues. V was clipped by 5 bases and J by 0 bases, with 8 bases between them. Here the CDR3 DNA reads TGTGCCAGCAGTGGGGGGTACTCCTACAATGAGCAGTTCTTC. Protein sequence: CASSGGYSYNEQFF.

V and J are TRBV19 and TRBJ1-2, with TRBD1 matching 8 bases. This CDR3 is built from 17 residues. Germline values: CDR1 LNHDA, CDR2 SQIVND (reference sequence). With V trimmed by 7 bases and J by 7 bases, 20 bases remained unmatched. CDR3 residues: CASTPQGATVGAFGYTF. The CDR3 bases are TGTGCCAGTACCCCCCAGGGGGCAACCGTGGGGGCATTTGGCTACACCTTC.